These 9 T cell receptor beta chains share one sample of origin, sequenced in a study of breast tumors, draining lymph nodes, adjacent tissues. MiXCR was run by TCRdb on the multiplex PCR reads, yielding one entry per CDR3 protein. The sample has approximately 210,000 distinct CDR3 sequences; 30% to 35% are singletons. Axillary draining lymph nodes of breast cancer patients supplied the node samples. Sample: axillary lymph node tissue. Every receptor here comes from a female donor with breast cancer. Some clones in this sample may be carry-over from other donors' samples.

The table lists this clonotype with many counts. CDR3 DNA: TGTGCCAGCAGCCCCTGGGACAGGACACAAGAGACCCAGTACTTC. It is translated as CASSPWDRTQETQYF. The J gene is TRBJ2-5, the V gene TRBV11-1; 8 positions agree with TRBD1. The CDR3 has 15 amino acids. Germline lookup yields CDR1 SGHAT and CDR2 FQDESV (reference sequence). The J segment lost 2 bases and the V segment lost 5 bases, leaving 7 bases of the junction unmatched.

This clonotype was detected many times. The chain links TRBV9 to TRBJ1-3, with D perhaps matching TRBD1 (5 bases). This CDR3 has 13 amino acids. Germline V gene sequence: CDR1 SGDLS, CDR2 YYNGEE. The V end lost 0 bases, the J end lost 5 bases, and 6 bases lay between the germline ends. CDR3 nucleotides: TGTGCCAGCAGCGTAGGGGACCGAAACACCATATATTTT. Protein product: CASSVGDRNTIYF. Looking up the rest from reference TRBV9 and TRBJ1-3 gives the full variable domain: DSGVTQTPKHLITATGQRVTLRCSPRSGDLSVYWYQQSLDQGLQFLIQYYNGEERAKGNILERFSAQQFPDLHSELNLSSLELGDSALYFCASSVGDRNTIYFGEGSWLTVV.

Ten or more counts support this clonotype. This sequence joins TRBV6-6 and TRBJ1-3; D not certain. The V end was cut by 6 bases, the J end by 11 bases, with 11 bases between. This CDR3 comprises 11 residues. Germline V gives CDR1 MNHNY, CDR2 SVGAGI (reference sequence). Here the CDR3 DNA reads TGTGCCAGCAGCGAGGGTTATCCCATATATTTT. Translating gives CASSEGYPIYF.

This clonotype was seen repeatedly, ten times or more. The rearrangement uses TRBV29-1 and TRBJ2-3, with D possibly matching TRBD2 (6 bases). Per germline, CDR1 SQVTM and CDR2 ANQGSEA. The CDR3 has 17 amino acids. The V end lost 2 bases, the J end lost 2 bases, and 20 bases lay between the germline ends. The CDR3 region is CSVELPGRVDYTDTQYF. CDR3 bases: TGCAGCGTTGAATTACCGGGAAGGGTGGACTACACAGATACGCAGTATTTT.

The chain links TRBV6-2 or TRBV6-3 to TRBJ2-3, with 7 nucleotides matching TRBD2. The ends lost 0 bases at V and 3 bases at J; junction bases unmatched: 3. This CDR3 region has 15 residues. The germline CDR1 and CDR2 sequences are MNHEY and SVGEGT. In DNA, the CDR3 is TGTGCCAGCAGTTACTCCCAGGGAGGGACAGATACGCAGTATTTT. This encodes CASSYSQGGTDTQYF.

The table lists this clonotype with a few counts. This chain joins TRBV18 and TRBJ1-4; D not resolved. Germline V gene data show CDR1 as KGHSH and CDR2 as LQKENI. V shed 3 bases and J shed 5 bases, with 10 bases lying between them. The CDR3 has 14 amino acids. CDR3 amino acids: CASSPRDFNEKLFF. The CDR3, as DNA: TGTGCCAGCTCACCCCGGGATTTCAATGAAAAACTGTTTTTT.

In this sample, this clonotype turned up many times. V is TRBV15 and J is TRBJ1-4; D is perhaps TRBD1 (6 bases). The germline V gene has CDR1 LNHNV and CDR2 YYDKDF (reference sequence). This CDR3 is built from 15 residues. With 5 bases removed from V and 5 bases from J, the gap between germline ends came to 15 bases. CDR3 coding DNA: TGTGCCACCAGCGGTTCGGGGGGCTCGAATGAAAAACTGTTTTTT. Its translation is CATSGSGGSNEKLFF.

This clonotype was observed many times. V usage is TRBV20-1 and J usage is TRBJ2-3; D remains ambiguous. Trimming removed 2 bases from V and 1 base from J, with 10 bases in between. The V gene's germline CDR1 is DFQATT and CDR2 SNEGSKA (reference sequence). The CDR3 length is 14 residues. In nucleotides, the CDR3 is TGCAGTGCTAGACTGCCTAGGGGCACAGATACGCAGTATTTT. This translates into CSARLPRGTDTQYF.

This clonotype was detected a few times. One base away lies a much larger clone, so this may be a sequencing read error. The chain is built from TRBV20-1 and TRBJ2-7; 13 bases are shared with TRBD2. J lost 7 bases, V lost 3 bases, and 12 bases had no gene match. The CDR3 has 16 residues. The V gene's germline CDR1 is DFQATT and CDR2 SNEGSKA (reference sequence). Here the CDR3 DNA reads TGCAGTGCTAGTTCCGGGACTAGCGGGACGGCCTGGGAGCAGTACTTC. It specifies CSASSGTSGTAWEQYF.